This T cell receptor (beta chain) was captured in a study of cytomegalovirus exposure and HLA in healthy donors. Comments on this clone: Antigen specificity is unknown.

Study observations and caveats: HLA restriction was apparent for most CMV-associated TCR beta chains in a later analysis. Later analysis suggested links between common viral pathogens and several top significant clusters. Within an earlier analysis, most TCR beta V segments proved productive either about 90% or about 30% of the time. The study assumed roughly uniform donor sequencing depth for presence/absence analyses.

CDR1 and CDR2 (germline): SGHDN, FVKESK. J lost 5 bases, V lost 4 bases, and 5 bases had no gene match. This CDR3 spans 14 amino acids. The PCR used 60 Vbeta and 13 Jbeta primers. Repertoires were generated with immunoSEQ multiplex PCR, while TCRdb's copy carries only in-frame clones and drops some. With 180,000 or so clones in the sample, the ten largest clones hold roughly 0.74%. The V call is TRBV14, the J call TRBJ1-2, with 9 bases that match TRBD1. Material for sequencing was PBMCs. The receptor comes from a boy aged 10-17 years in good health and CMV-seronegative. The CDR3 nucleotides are TGTGCCAGCAGCCTTCGGACAGGGGCTTATGGCTACACCTTC. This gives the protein CASSLRTGAYGYTF.